This T cell receptor beta chain originates from a study of shared clonotypes between healthy human individuals (dated by TCRdb to the early 2020s). The study in broad terms: Three men and a couple of women, aged 18 to 49 years, made up the cohort. Blood TCR repertoires of about 5 healthy adults were deeply sequenced to estimate repertoire size and the extent of clonotype sharing between individuals. For each donor, three plates each were used for CD4 naive and CD4 memory, two plates were used for CD8 naive, and one plate was used for CD8 memory. To increase sequencing depth and limit assay-specific biases, different laboratories used diverse techniques to prepare libraries and sequence TCR repertoires. Leukapheresis yielded between about 0.85 and 9.5 billion PBMCs per donor.

Points on this clone: Its antigen has not been determined. No base quality values were provided; no much bigger clone lies one nucleotide off.

The donors were healthy, HIV-negative adults who had no recently reported acute infections or vaccinations. Only Caucasian adults living in Nashville, Tennessee, USA were represented among the donors. The CD8 memory samples were a combination of magnetically selected CD45RO+ cells and CCR7-negative CD45RA+ effector memory (TemRA) cells. Blood was obtained by leukapheresis, after which PBMCs were separated by Ficoll-Histopaque density gradient centrifugation and cryopreserved in liquid nitrogen vapor phase. Analytical flow cytometry was used to check the purity and quantity of each magnetically sorted T cell population. Genomic DNA was isolated from every sorted fraction and measured by UV absorbance on a Nanodrop 2000c. Using the deep immunoSEQ assay, multiplex PCR amplified TCR CDR3 regions from genomic DNA. Extracted genomic DNA from each cell subset was distributed evenly across all wells of several immunoSEQ 96-well plates, and each plate was treated as a replicate. For sorted subsets, each replicate PCR was loaded with approximately 190 ng genomic DNA, equivalent to about 30,000 T cell genomes. The purified libraries were quantified using a Qubit 3.0 fluorometer, sized with a Bioanalyzer 2100, and then quantified again using the KAPA Library Quantification kit. Every immunoSEQ 96-well plate was sequenced on a dedicated single-read 150-cycle Illumina NextSeq 550 flow cell. From the authors' description of their analysis: The immunoSEQ output contained only junctional sequences without quality scores, so filtering could not match that applied to full-length reads. To assign V/J genes and CDR3, sequences were annotated using PyIR, a Python wrapper for IgBLAST v1.9, with IMGT germline references. Reads were filtered out if the reads had weak V/J assignments (E-value above 1e-6), no CDR3, stop codons, out-of-frame junctions, or ambiguous translated residues. V3J clonotypes were defined as sequences sharing an identical inferred V gene, J gene, and CDR3 amino acid sequence. The percentage overlap between two repertoires was calculated by dividing the number of shared unique clonotypes by the size of the smaller repertoire. Richness of each repertoire was evaluated using RTK rarefaction, the Chao1 estimator, and Recon v2.1 estimates of unobserved clonotypes. Generation probabilities for all TCRbeta clonotypes obtained by the gDNA method from a few donors were computed using OLGA. Sourced from immuneACCESS, this table was stored by TCRdb with only in-frame sequences that have V and J called. A share of the clones is absent; for the studies checked, an unresolved V gene accounts for under half, and the remainder has no known explanation. V and J calls plus clone size are reproduced from that table; the DNA served to infer D and trimming. Counted in this sample were approximately 400,000 clones; around 96% of them appeared once. The ten largest clones take up 0.32% of the sample.

Germline trimming amounts to 7 bases on V and 4 bases on J, with 11 as the count of junction bases outside the gene matches. The germline V gene encodes CDR1 SQVTM and CDR2 ANQGSEA. The CDR3 covers 15 residues, taking in both the cysteine and the phenylalanine. The entry retains the CDR3 DNA only, 45 bases that are in frame from base 1. Points the paper makes about the study in general: Sampling was restricted to blood, and TCR repertoires in tissue are likely to differ from TCR repertoires in blood. Naive subsets generally had larger estimated clonotype richness than memory subsets. Pairwise subsampling led to the expectation that sequencing depth would affect the degree of clonotype sharing among donors. Compared with non-shared clonotypes, the clonotypes found in all four sorted-subset donors had higher generation probabilities. Rarefaction of sorted-subset datasets indicated incomplete sequencing despite the large sequencing depth. Because the study included only a small number of donors, the genetic and exposure-history diversity represented was limited. About 5% of naive CD4, around 4% of naive CD8, approximately 2.2% of memory CD4, and approximately 0.4% of memory CD8 clonotypes were shared across several donors.

Rearrangement joined TRBV29-1 to TRBJ2-3, with 10 bases in between that match TRBD1. Input material: memory CD8+ T cells sorted from blood. What the cell subset or site label conveys for this sample: CD45RO+ cells pooled with CCR7-negative TemRA cells. This clonotype was obtained from a man aged 30-40 years in good health. The CDR3 protein: CSGVNPGQGPDTQYF. DNA sequence: TGCAGCGGCGTAAATCCGGGACAGGGGCCAGATACGCAGTATTTT.